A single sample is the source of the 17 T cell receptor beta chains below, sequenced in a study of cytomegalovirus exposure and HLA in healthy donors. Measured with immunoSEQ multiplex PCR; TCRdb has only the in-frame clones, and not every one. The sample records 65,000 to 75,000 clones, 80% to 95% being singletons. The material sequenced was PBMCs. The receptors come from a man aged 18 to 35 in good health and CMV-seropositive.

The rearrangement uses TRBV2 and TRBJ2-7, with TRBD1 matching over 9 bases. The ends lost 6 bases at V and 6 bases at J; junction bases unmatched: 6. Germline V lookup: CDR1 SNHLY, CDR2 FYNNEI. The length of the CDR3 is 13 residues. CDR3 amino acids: CASSQDRGSEQYF. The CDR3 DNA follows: TGTGCCAGCAGCCAAGACAGGGGGAGCGAGCAGTACTTC.

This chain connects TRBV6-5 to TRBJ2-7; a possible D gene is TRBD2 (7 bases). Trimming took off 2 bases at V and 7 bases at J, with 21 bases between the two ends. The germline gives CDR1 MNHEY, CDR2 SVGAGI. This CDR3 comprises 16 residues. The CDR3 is CASSYGGATSRREQYF. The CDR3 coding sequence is TGTGCCAGCAGTTACGGGGGGGCAACTAGCAGAAGGGAGCAGTACTTC.

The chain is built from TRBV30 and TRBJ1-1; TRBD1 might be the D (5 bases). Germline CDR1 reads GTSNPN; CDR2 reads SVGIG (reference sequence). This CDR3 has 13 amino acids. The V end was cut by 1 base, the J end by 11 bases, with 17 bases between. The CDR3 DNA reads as TGTGCCTGGAGTGAGGGGCTCTGGTGGCGGGCTTTCTTT. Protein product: CAWSEGLWWRAFF.

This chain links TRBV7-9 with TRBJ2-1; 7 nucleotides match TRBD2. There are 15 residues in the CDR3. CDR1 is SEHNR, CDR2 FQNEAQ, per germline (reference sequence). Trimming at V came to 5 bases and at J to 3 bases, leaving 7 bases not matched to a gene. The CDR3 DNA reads TGTGCCAGCAGCCCGCGCCGGGGGGACTACAATGAGCAGTTCTTC. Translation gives CASSPRRGDYNEQFF.

CDR3 residues: CASSLWKQTSGNTIYF. CDR3 nucleotide sequence: TGTGCCAGCAGCTTATGGAAACAGACGTCTGGAAACACCATATATTTT. The chain uses TRBV7-9 and TRBJ1-3, with D unresolved. Germline V CDR1 and CDR2: SEHNR, FQNEAQ (reference sequence). The CDR3 runs to 16 residues. The V end was cut by 2 bases, the J end by 1 base, with 12 bases between.

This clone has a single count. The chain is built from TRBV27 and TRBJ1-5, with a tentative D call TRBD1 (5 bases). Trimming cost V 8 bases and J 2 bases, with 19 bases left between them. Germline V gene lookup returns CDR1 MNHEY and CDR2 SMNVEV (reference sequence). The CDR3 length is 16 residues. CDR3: CASGGLGQPRNQPQHF. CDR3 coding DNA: TGTGCCAGCGGCGGCCTGGGGCAGCCTCGCAATCAGCCCCAGCATTTT.

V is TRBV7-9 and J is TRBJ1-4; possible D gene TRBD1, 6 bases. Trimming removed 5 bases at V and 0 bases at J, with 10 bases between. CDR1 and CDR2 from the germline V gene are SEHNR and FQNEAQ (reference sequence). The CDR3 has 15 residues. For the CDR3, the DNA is TGTGCCAGCAGCCCCCGACAGGCAACTAATGAAAAACTGTTTTTT. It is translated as CASSPRQATNEKLFF.

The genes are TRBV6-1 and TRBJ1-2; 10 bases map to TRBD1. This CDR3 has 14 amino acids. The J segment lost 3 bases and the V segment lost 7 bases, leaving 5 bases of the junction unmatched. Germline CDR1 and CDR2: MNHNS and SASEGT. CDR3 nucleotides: TGTGCCAGCACCCGGACAGGGGGGGACTATGGCTACACCTTC. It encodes CASTRTGGDYGYTF.

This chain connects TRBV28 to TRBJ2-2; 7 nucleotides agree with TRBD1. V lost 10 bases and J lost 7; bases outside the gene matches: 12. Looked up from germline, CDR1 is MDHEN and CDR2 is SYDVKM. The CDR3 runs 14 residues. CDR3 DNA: TGTGCCACCAGAGGGTCACAGGGGCGCGGGGAGCTGTTTTTT. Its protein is CATRGSQGRGELFF.

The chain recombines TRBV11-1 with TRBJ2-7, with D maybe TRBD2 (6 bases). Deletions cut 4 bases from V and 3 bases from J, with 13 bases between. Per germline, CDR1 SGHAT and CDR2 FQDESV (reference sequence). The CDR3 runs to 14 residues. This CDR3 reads CASSSRGNHYEQYF. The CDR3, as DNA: TGTGCCAGCAGCTCCCGGGGGAACCACTACGAGCAGTACTTC.

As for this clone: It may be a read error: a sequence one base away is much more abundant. The CDR3 sequence is CASSYFAGDSSNEQFF. In DNA, the CDR3 is TGTGCCAGCAGTTACTTCGCGGGAGATTCGTCCAATGAGCAGTTCTTC. The gene calls are TRBV6-5 and TRBJ2-1, with TRBD2 identical over 7 bases. The CDR3 is 16 residues long. With V trimmed by 1 base and J by 6 bases, 9 bases remained unmatched. Germline lookup yields CDR1 MNHEY and CDR2 SVGAGI.

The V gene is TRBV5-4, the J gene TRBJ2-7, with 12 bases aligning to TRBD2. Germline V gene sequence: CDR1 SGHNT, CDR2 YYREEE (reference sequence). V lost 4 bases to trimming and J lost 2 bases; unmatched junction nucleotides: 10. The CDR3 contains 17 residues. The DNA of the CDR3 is TGTGCCAGCAGCCCGGGACTAGCGGGCCCTTCCACCTACGAGCAGTACTTC. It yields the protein CASSPGLAGPSTYEQYF.

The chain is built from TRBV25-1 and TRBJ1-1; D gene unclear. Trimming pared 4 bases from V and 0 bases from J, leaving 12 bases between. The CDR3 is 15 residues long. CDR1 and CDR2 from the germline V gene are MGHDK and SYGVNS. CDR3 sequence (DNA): TGTGCCAGCAGTGTATCCAGATCCATGAACACTGAAGCTTTCTTT. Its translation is CASSVSRSMNTEAFF.

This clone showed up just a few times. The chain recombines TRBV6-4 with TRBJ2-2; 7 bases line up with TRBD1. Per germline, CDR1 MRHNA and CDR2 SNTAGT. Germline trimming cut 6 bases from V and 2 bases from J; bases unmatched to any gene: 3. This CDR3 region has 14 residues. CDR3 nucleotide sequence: TGTGCCAGCAGCCGGGACAGTAACACCGGGGAGCTGTTTTTT. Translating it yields CASSRDSNTGELFF.

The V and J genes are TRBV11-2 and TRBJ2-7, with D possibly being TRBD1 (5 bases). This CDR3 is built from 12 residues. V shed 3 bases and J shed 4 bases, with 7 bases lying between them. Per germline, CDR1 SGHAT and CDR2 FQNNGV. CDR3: CASSLPGYEQYF. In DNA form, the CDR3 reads TGTGCCAGCAGCTTGCCAGGGTACGAGCAGTACTTC.

In nucleotides, the CDR3 is TGCGCCAGCAGCCAAGTAGACAGTTTATTAACTGAAGCTTTCTTT. This codes for CASSQVDSLLTEAFF. The chain joins TRBV4-1 to TRBJ1-1; the D gene is possibly TRBD1 (5 bases). Germline V gene data show CDR1 as MGHRA and CDR2 as YSYEKL. V dropped 1 base and J dropped 5 bases, with 14 bases sitting between them. The CDR3 contains 15 residues.

The CDR3 region has the DNA TGTGCCAGCAGAGGGACAGGGGATGAAAAACTGTTTTTT. It encodes CASRGTGDEKLFF. V is TRBV6-6 and J is TRBJ1-4; 10 bases fit TRBD1. The CDR3 totals 13 residues. V shed 6 bases, J shed 6 bases, and the junction held 1 base outside the gene matches. The germline V gene has CDR1 MNHNY and CDR2 SVGAGI (reference sequence).